The T cell receptor beta chain under discussion was sequenced for a study of stem cell transplantation in POMP-related autoinflammatory disease. In the study overall: Pre-transplant patients had naive-skewed CD4+ T cells and few CD8+ T cells.

PRAID combined immunodeficiency and autoinflammation. Germline values: CDR1 KGHDR, CDR2 SFDVKD. The CDR3 covers 12 residues. V lost 1 base and J lost 9, with 6 bases in between. This clone was detected once. Its antigen is still unknown. Sequencing was performed with immunoSEQ multiplex PCR; in TCRdb, only in-frame clones are kept and a portion is missing. The repertoire holds about 8,600 clones, with about nine tenths as singletons. Study results and caveats: A trend toward lower repertoire diversity and greater clonality appeared in every analyzed T-cell subset of PRAID patients.

Here the sequenced sample was CD8+ T cells from PBMCs, taken after stem cell transplantation. This sequence was found in a human patient with POMP-related autoinflammation and immune dysregulation (PRAID). Part of the T cells may come from the graft donor. The rearrangement joins TRBV24-1 to TRBJ2-1; no clear D. In nucleotides, the CDR3 is TGTGCCACCAGTGATTTTATGAGTGAGCAGTTCTTC. It translates to CATSDFMSEQFF.